These 30 T cell receptor beta chains originate from one sample sequenced in a study of vaccination effects on CD4 cells after COVID-19. These receptors have no known antigen. Data came from immunoSEQ multiplex PCR; TCRdb stores just in-frame clones and leaves some out. The data contain about 45,000 clones, approximately 77% of them singletons. After expansion with viral peptide pools in the ViraFEST assay, antigen-specific CD4+ T cells were sequenced. Upon completion of more than 9 days in culture, CD4+ T cells were isolated. The infection with SARS-CoV-2 (confirmed by PCR) occurred in this person between March and December 2020. The source was CD4+ T cells from PBMCs cultured with a peptide pool, collected before COVID-19 vaccination. These TCRs come from a human donor who had a prior SARS-CoV-2 infection.

The V gene is TRBV12-3 or TRBV12-4, the J gene TRBJ2-5; D unclear. This CDR3 contains 12 residues. The germline V and J ends were trimmed by 6 bases and 7 bases, with 12 bases remaining between them. The CDR3 bases are TGTGCCAGCAGCTCGATGGGCCCGACCCAGTACTTC. Translating it yields CASSSMGPTQYF.

The V and J genes are TRBV5-1 and TRBJ1-1, with D maybe TRBD1 (5 bases). Trimming left V 4 bases short and J 4 bases short, with 20 bases between. The CDR3 totals 16 residues. The germline V gene has CDR1 SGHRS and CDR2 YFSETQ. The CDR3 here is CASSKGSQGGATEAFF. The CDR3 region has the DNA TGCGCCAGCAGCAAAGGTAGTCAGGGTGGGGCCACTGAAGCTTTCTTT.

The CDR3 loop reads CASSPNSGGAGNIQYF. The CDR3, as DNA: TGTGCCAGCTCACCTAATAGCGGGGGGGCCGGAAACATTCAGTACTTC. This chain connects TRBV18 to TRBJ2-4, with TRBD2 identical over 11 bases. CDR1 is KGHSH, CDR2 LQKENI, per germline. J was trimmed by 6 bases and V by 3 bases; bases with no gene match: 7. The CDR3 loop spans 16 amino acids.

The chain is built from TRBV5-4 and TRBJ2-3; D not resolved. The CDR3 is made up of 12 amino acids. Germline-derived CDR1 and CDR2 are SGHNT and YYREEE (reference sequence). V shed 4 bases and J shed 6 bases, with 9 bases lying between them. The CDR3 nucleotides read TGTGCCAGCAGCCCGTCCCGGGATACGCAGTATTTT. It encodes CASSPSRDTQYF.

This rearrangement joins TRBV7-3 to TRBJ2-3; 8 bases agree with TRBD2. The CDR3 loop spans 14 amino acids. CDR1 is SGHTA and CDR2 is FQGTGA in the germline V gene. With V trimmed by 5 bases and J by 2 bases, 3 bases remained unmatched. The CDR3 loop reads CASSRGGYTDTQYF. The CDR3, as DNA: TGTGCCAGCAGCCGGGGGGGCTACACAGATACGCAGTATTTT.

The chain has TRBV19 and TRBJ1-2, with TRBD1 matching 7 bases. The CDR3 contains 16 residues. Trimming cost V 5 bases and J 0 bases; bases outside gene matches: 9. The V gene's germline CDR1 is LNHDA and CDR2 SQIVND (reference sequence). The CDR3 is CASSPTDRSANYGYTF. CDR3 nucleotides: TGTGCCAGTAGTCCGACGGACAGGAGTGCTAACTATGGCTACACCTTC.

The chain joins TRBV5-4 to TRBJ2-6, with D perhaps TRBD2 (6 bases). The CDR3 length is 20 residues. Germline loops: CDR1 SGHNT, CDR2 YYREEE (reference sequence). V was clipped by 9 bases and J by 0 bases, with 28 bases between them. For the CDR3, the DNA is TGTGCCACCTTAGATGAGGCCGCGGGGAGAACGCACTCTGGGGCCAACGTCCTGACTTTC. Amino acid sequence: CATLDEAAGRTHSGANVLTF.

This rearrangement joins TRBV27 to TRBJ2-1; 7 bases fit TRBD1. This CDR3 has 13 amino acids. The V gene's germline CDR1 is MNHEY and CDR2 SMNVEV (reference sequence). V lost 5 bases and J lost 9; bases outside the gene matches: 7. The CDR3 bases are TGTGCCAGCAGTATCAACCGGGACAGTGAGCAGTTCTTC. This translates into CASSINRDSEQFF.

The gene calls are TRBV9 and TRBJ2-3; 10 positions agree with TRBD2. The CDR3 extends over 17 amino acids. Germline trimming cut 0 bases from V and 0 bases from J; bases unmatched to any gene: 4. The V gene's germline CDR1 is SGDLS and CDR2 YYNGEE. CDR3 sequence reads: CASSVALAGASTDTQYF. For the CDR3, the DNA is TGTGCCAGCAGCGTAGCCCTAGCGGGGGCTAGCACAGATACGCAGTATTTT.

The V gene is TRBV6-5, the J gene TRBJ2-1; 8 bases line up with TRBD1. V shed 6 bases and J 4 bases; nucleotides not matched to a gene: 8. The CDR3 runs to 15 residues. Germline-derived CDR1 and CDR2 are MNHEY and SVGAGI. The chain's CDR3 is CASRETGANYNEQFF. In nucleotides, the CDR3 is TGTGCCAGCAGAGAGACAGGGGCAAATTACAATGAGCAGTTCTTC.

The rearrangement links TRBV19 to TRBJ1-6; D perhaps matches TRBD1 (6 bases). Looked up from germline, CDR1 is LNHDA and CDR2 is SQIVND (reference sequence). The CDR3 is made up of 15 amino acids. Trimming removed 3 bases at V and 10 bases at J, with 16 bases between. The CDR3 is CASSMSGGGRSPLHF. In nucleotides, the CDR3 is TGTGCCAGTAGTATGAGTGGAGGGGGGAGATCACCCCTCCACTTT.

CDR3 region: CASRCPRGGYTF. The CDR3 nucleotides are TGCGCCAGCAGGTGCCCCCGGGGAGGCTACACCTTC. The V gene is TRBV23-1, the J gene TRBJ1-2; D ambiguous. TRBV23-1 is annotated as an ORF whose role is uncertain. V was cut by 6 bases and J by 8 bases, with 13 bases left in between. This CDR3 contains 12 residues.

This clone was detected only a few times. The CDR3 DNA sequence: TGTGCCAGCAGCTTGTACGGGGCTGAGACCCAGTACTTC. This sequence encodes CASSLYGAETQYF. This sequence joins TRBV5-6 and TRBJ2-5; D possibly uses TRBD1 or TRBD2 (5 bases each). The CDR3 is made up of 13 amino acids. Germline loops: CDR1 SGHDT, CDR2 YYEEEE. Trimming cost V 1 base and J 5 bases, with 9 bases left between them.

DNA of the CDR3: TGTGCCAGCAGCCAAGGGGGATACTATGGCTACACCTTC. Its translation: CASSQGGYYGYTF. The chain links TRBV3-1 (or the pseudogene TRBV3-2) to TRBJ1-2; D is unclear. V lost 1 base and J 3 bases, leaving 6 bases between the germline ends. Germline CDR1 is LGHDT and CDR2 is YNNKEL (reference sequence). The CDR3 is made up of 13 amino acids.

The chain carries TRBV7-2 and TRBJ2-3, with unresolved D. The germline V gene encodes CDR1 SGHTA and CDR2 FQGNSA. Trimming took 4 bases from V and 4 from J, leaving 12 bases between them. The CDR3 contains 14 residues. In DNA form, the CDR3 reads TGTGCCAGCAGCTCGGACCCAAGCTCAGATACGCAGTATTTT. Amino acids: CASSSDPSSDTQYF.

This clone was counted a few times. J is TRBJ1-2 and V is TRBV27; D might be TRBD1 (5 bases). V was pared by 4 bases and J by 4 bases, with 10 bases between. The germline gives CDR1 MNHEY, CDR2 SMNVEV (reference sequence). The CDR3 runs to 13 residues. CDR3 nucleotides: TGTGCCAGCAGTTCGTGGGGCCCCTATGGCTACACCTTC. It encodes CASSSWGPYGYTF.

The CDR3 sequence is CASSVEGDSSYEQYF. CDR3 DNA: TGTGCCAGCAGCGTAGAGGGGGACAGCTCCTACGAGCAGTACTTC. The chain links TRBV9 to TRBJ2-7, with 7 bases that match TRBD1. This CDR3 contains 15 residues. V shed 0 bases, J shed 0 bases, and the junction held 3 bases outside the gene matches. Germline CDR1 is SGDLS and CDR2 is YYNGEE.

This clone came up once. The rearrangement joins TRBV11-3 to TRBJ2-1; D might be TRBD2 (10 bases). Germline lookup yields CDR1 SGHNT and CDR2 YENEEA. V lost 5 bases to trimming and J lost 8 bases, with 25 bases between them. The CDR3 is made up of 17 amino acids. For the CDR3, the DNA is TGTGCCAGCAGCACCGGACAGGGGACTAGCGTTGCGGATGAGCAGTTCTTC. Its protein is CASSTGQGTSVADEQFF. Complete variable domain (other parts from reference TRBV11-3 and TRBJ2-1): EAGVVQSPRYKIIEKKQPVAFWCNPISGHNTLYWYLQNLGQGPELLIRYENEEAVDDSQLPKDRFSAERLKGVDSTLKIQPAELGDSAVYLCASSTGQGTSVADEQFFGPGTRLTVL.

The chain combines TRBV7-2 with TRBJ2-1, with 12 bases matching TRBD2. V dropped 3 bases and J dropped 5; count of bases not matched to a gene: 2. From germline, CDR1 is SGHTA and CDR2 FQGNSA. The length of the CDR3 is 15 residues. The CDR3 sequence is CASSFGLAGNNEQFF. In DNA form, the CDR3 reads TGTGCCAGCAGCTTCGGACTAGCGGGGAACAATGAGCAGTTCTTC.

The rearrangement joins TRBV10-3 to TRBJ1-3; D gene ambiguous. CDR1 ENHRY and CDR2 SYGVKD come from the germline V gene. CDR3 length: 14 residues. V was shortened by 3 bases and J by 2 bases, with 8 bases between the two germline ends. The CDR3 DNA reads TGTGCCATCAGTGACTACGGTCCTGGAAACACCATATATTTT. Residues: CAISDYGPGNTIYF.

The CDR3 nucleotides read TGTGCCAGCAGCTTGGGGGTGAGGGCTAACTATGGCTACACCTTC. Translation gives CASSLGVRANYGYTF. The chain carries TRBV5-4 and TRBJ1-2; D is ambiguous. V dropped 0 bases and J dropped 0 bases, with 9 bases sitting between them. From germline, CDR1 is SGHNT and CDR2 YYREEE (reference sequence). There are 15 residues in the CDR3.

The chain carries TRBV19 and TRBJ2-3, with D unclear. This CDR3 is built from 11 residues. Per the germline V gene, CDR1 is LNHDA and CDR2 is SQIVND (reference sequence). Trimming pared 5 bases from V and 14 bases from J, leaving 14 bases between. The CDR3 here is CASSERESRYF. CDR3 coding DNA: TGTGCCAGTAGTGAGCGCGAATCCCGGTATTTT.

This clone was recorded a few times. The chain recombines TRBV10-3 with TRBJ1-2, with 9 bases lining up with TRBD1. The CDR3 sequence is 13 residues long. The V gene's germline CDR1 is ENHRY and CDR2 SYGVKD. The junction had 3 bases not matched to a gene; V was cut back by 2 bases and J by 8 bases. The CDR3 nucleotides are TGTGCCATCAGTGAGGGGACAGGGTACGGCTACACCTTC. This sequence encodes CAISEGTGYGYTF.

The chain carries TRBV5-4 and TRBJ2-3; D unresolved. V lost 2 bases to trimming and J lost 2 bases, with 9 bases between them. The CDR3 loop spans 14 amino acids. Germline V gene sequence: CDR1 SGHNT, CDR2 YYREEE (reference sequence). The CDR3 nucleotides read TGTGCCAGCAGCTTCCGGTCTCACACAGATACGCAGTATTTT. Amino acids: CASSFRSHTDTQYF. The full variable domain, completed using reference TRBV5-4 and TRBJ2-3, is ETGVTQSPTHLIKTRGQQVTLRCSSQSGHNTVSWYQQALGQGPQFIFQYYREEENGRGNFPPRFSGLQFPNYSSELNVNALELDDSALYLCASSFRSHTDTQYFGPGTRLTVL.

The genes are TRBV2 and TRBJ2-1; tentatively, D is TRBD1 (6 bases). The germline V gene encodes CDR1 SNHLY and CDR2 FYNNEI. CDR3 length equals 16 residues. V was shortened by 5 bases and J by 0 bases, with 14 bases between the two germline ends. The CDR3 nucleotides are TGTGCCAGCAGTACGACTCGAGGGGGCTCCTACAATGAGCAGTTCTTC. This gives the protein CASSTTRGGSYNEQFF.

The chain is built from TRBV28 and TRBJ2-1; D unclear. V lost 1 base to trimming and J lost 12 bases, with 13 bases between them. This CDR3 has 13 amino acids. Germline V CDR1 and CDR2: MDHEN, SYDVKM. CDR3 nucleotides: TGTGCCAGCAGTTTATTCTCGCCTCTCGCGCAGTTCTTC. Amino acids: CASSLFSPLAQFF.

This sequence joins TRBV7-9 and TRBJ1-1, with D unclear. The V gene's germline CDR1 is SEHNR and CDR2 FQNEAQ (reference sequence). Between the trimmed V and J ends, which lost 0 bases and 3 bases, there was a span of 11 bases. The CDR3 runs to 15 residues. In DNA form, the CDR3 reads TGTGCCAGCAGCTTAGCCTTGGGCAGGTACACTGAAGCTTTCTTT. Its translation is CASSLALGRYTEAFF.

The chain uses TRBV15 and TRBJ1-1; 8 bases fit TRBD1. Trimming cost V 4 bases and J 1 base; bases outside gene matches: 11. CDR3 length equals 17 residues. Germline V gene lookup returns CDR1 LNHNV and CDR2 YYDKDF (reference sequence). CDR3 in amino acids: CATSTVGQGWGNTEAFF. The CDR3 DNA follows: TGTGCCACCAGCACCGTAGGACAGGGCTGGGGGAACACTGAAGCTTTCTTT.

The chain combines TRBV10-3 with TRBJ2-6; a weak D match, TRBD2 (5 bases). Trimming cost V 10 bases and J 1 base, with 11 bases left between them. This CDR3 has 14 residues. CDR1 is ENHRY, CDR2 SYGVKD, per germline. The CDR3 region has the DNA TGTGCCAACGCACGGGAATCTGGGGCCAACGTCCTGACTTTC. Its protein product is CANARESGANVLTF.

The chain combines TRBV19 with TRBJ1-1; 8 bases match TRBD1. Germline V gives CDR1 LNHDA, CDR2 SQIVND (reference sequence). This CDR3 is 15 amino acids long. V dropped 3 bases and J dropped 7; count of bases not matched to a gene: 10. Here the CDR3 reads CASSILAGGVGEAFF. The CDR3 bases are TGTGCCAGTAGTATTCTGGCAGGGGGCGTGGGTGAAGCTTTCTTT.